One and the same sample provided the 26 T cell receptor beta chains below, sequenced in a study of neurological immune-mediated disorders. MiXCR, run by TCRdb on the 5' RACE reads, gives a single entry per CDR3 protein. The data contain some 32,000 distinct CDR3 sequences, around 15% of them singletons. What was sequenced was PBMCs. The receptors here all came from a man between 65 and 85 years old in good health.

This clonotype has at least ten counts. The chain employs TRBV7-2 and TRBJ1-1; possibly TRBD1 for D (5 bases). Germline V gene lookup returns CDR1 SGHTA and CDR2 FQGNSA. Trimming stripped 3 bases from V and 1 base from J, with 9 bases between. CDR3 length equals 14 residues. The CDR3 nucleotides read TGTGCCAGCAGCTTGAGTGGGGCGAACACTGAAGCTTTCTTT. Translating it yields CASSLSGANTEAFF.

This clonotype was detected ten times or more. J is TRBJ1-4 and V is TRBV20-1; D remains ambiguous. The V gene lost 1 base and the J gene lost 5 bases, with 11 bases spanning the gap. Per the germline V gene, CDR1 is DFQATT and CDR2 is SNEGSKA (reference sequence). The CDR3 consists of 14 residues. In DNA form, the CDR3 reads TGCAGTGCTAGAGCCCAGGCGATGAATGAAAAACTGTTTTTT. As protein: CSARAQAMNEKLFF.

This clonotype was picked up many times. V and J are TRBV5-5 and TRBJ2-1; the D gene is possibly TRBD2 (6 bases). This CDR3 spans 15 amino acids. Germline lookup yields CDR1 SGHKS and CDR2 YYEKEE (reference sequence). The V and J ends lost 3 bases and 4 bases respectively, with 14 bases between them. The CDR3 sequence: CASSSRDLRYNEQFF. In DNA form, the CDR3 reads TGTGCCAGCAGCTCCCGGGACTTGAGGTACAATGAGCAGTTCTTC.

V is TRBV19 and J is TRBJ1-5; TRBD1 aligns across 8 bases. Germline V lookup: CDR1 LNHDA, CDR2 SQIVND (reference sequence). The CDR3 is 18 residues long. J gave up 0 bases and V 6 bases, and 13 bases lay outside the gene matches. The DNA of the CDR3 is TGTGCCAGTAGGCCGGACAGGGCCACGGGATATAGCAATCAGCCCCAGCATTTT. Protein: CASRPDRATGYSNQPQHF.

This clonotype was observed many times. The chain carries TRBV14 and TRBJ1-4; 11 nucleotides line up with TRBD1. V gave up 4 bases and J gave up 6 bases; unmatched junction bases: 4. Per the germline V gene, CDR1 is SGHDN and CDR2 is FVKESK. This CDR3 has 15 residues. This CDR3 reads CASSRWDRGDEKLFF. The CDR3 DNA sequence: TGTGCCAGCAGCCGATGGGACAGGGGGGATGAAAAACTGTTTTTT.

As regards this clonotype: Sequence at one end of the junction differs from germline and may be a read error. J is TRBJ1-5 and V is TRBV27; D ambiguous. Germline assignment: CDR1 MNHEY and CDR2 SMNVEV (reference sequence). The CDR3 spans 20 residues. The CDR3 region is CASSLGRSKINLYSNQPQHF. The CDR3 region has the DNA TGTGCCAGCAGTCTTGGTCGTAGTAAAATTAACCTTTATAGCAATCAGCCACAGCATTTT.

In its sample, this clonotype was seen many times. The chain has TRBV10-3 and TRBJ2-5, with a possible D match to TRBD2 (7 bases). Germline CDR1 reads ENHRY; CDR2 reads SYGVKD. V shed 2 bases and J shed 1 base, with 8 bases lying between them. The CDR3 length is 14 residues. CDR3 nucleotides: TGTGCCATCAGTGAGCGGGGGGCCCAAGAGACCCAGTACTTC. It translates to CAISERGAQETQYF.

This clonotype was counted many times. This chain connects TRBV6-5 to TRBJ2-3, with 7 bases aligning to TRBD1. V shed 0 bases, J shed 3 bases, and the junction held 6 bases outside the gene matches. Germline assignment: CDR1 MNHEY and CDR2 SVGAGI. CDR3 length equals 16 residues. Written as DNA, the CDR3 is TGTGCCAGCAGTTACTCGACCAAGGGGGCAACAGATACGCAGTATTTT. Translation: CASSYSTKGATDTQYF.

This clonotype was observed many times. The CDR3 DNA reads as TGCGCCAGCAGCTTAGTCGAACAGCACTCCTACAATGAGCAGTTCTTC. Translating it yields CASSLVEQHSYNEQFF. The chain carries TRBV5-1 and TRBJ2-1; D remains unclear. The germline CDR1 and CDR2 sequences are SGHRS and YFSETQ. The CDR3 length is 16 residues. Trimming took 2 bases from V and 0 from J, leaving 12 bases between them.

This clonotype came up many times. The V and J genes are TRBV12-3 or TRBV12-4 and TRBJ1-2; D gene unclear. Trimming left V 3 bases short and J 6 bases short, with 11 bases between. The CDR3 length is 13 residues. The CDR3 sequence: CASSLATSHGYTF. CDR3 coding DNA: TGTGCCAGCAGTTTGGCTACGAGCCATGGCTACACCTTC.

The rearrangement links TRBV11-3 to TRBJ2-2, with D possibly being TRBD1 (6 bases). Germline CDR1 is SGHNT and CDR2 is YENEEA. The CDR3 covers 19 residues. V was cut by 5 bases and J by 0 bases, with 22 bases left in between. CDR3 amino acids: CASSTTSGHRPTNTGELFF. The CDR3 DNA is TGTGCCAGCAGCACCACCTCGGGACATAGACCTACGAACACCGGGGAGCTGTTTTTT.

This chain joins TRBV6-2 or TRBV6-3 and TRBJ2-3; 12 bases fit TRBD2. The CDR3 has 16 amino acids. Germline CDR1 MNHEY, CDR2 SVGEGT. V was clipped by 4 bases and J by 3 bases; unmatched bases: 5. The CDR3 DNA sequence: TGTGCCAGCAGTTCCTCTAGCGGGGGGGCGACAGATACGCAGTATTTT. Translating gives CASSSSSGGATDTQYF.

By its share, this clonotype is medium-sized. The chain has TRBV24-1 and TRBJ2-5; 10 bases agree with TRBD1. The CDR3 loop spans 15 amino acids. V dropped 7 bases and J dropped 3; count of bases not matched to a gene: 7. Per germline, CDR1 KGHDR and CDR2 SFDVKD. CDR3 in amino acids: CATSAPGQGKETQYF. The CDR3 region has the DNA TGTGCCACCAGCGCCCCGGGACAGGGGAAAGAGACCCAGTACTTC.

This clonotype was found many times. J is TRBJ2-7 and V is TRBV20-1; TRBD2 matches at 8 bases. From germline, CDR1 is DFQATT and CDR2 SNEGSKA (reference sequence). CDR3 size: 14 residues. V lost 5 bases to trimming and J lost 5 bases; unmatched junction nucleotides: 11. The CDR3 sequence is CSARGGGGHNEQYF. The CDR3 coding sequence is TGCAGTGCTCGGGGGGGCGGGGGCCACAACGAGCAGTACTTC.

This clonotype showed up many times. The chain carries TRBV6-5 and TRBJ1-6; D not resolved. V shed 5 bases and J shed 0 bases, with 14 bases lying between them. The CDR3 covers 17 residues. From germline, CDR1 is MNHEY and CDR2 SVGAGI. The CDR3: CASSPHPQSSYNSPLHF. For the CDR3, the DNA is TGTGCCAGCAGTCCTCATCCACAGAGCTCCTATAATTCACCCCTCCACTTT.

This clonotype showed up many times. The chain combines TRBV20-1 with TRBJ1-2; D gene uncertain. Per the germline V gene, CDR1 is DFQATT and CDR2 is SNEGSKA (reference sequence). CDR3 length: 15 amino acids. The V end lost 0 bases, the J end lost 1 base, and 12 bases lay between the germline ends. Here the CDR3 reads CSAREGSLINYGYTF. The DNA of the CDR3 is TGCAGTGCTAGAGAAGGCAGTCTCATTAACTATGGCTACACCTTC.

The V and J genes are TRBV5-1 and TRBJ2-7; D could derive from TRBD1 or TRBD2 (5 bases each). CDR1 SGHRS and CDR2 YFSETQ come from the germline V gene. V was cut by 7 bases and J by 4 bases, with 18 bases left in between. This CDR3 region has 14 residues. The CDR3 sequence is CASHELGTKYEQYF. The CDR3 region has the DNA TGCGCCAGCCACGAGTTGGGGACCAAATACGAGCAGTACTTC.

This clonotype was detected many times. This chain links TRBV29-1 with TRBJ2-3; TRBD1 matches 8 bases. Germline V gives CDR1 SQVTM, CDR2 ANQGSEA. The trim removed 6 bases at V and 2 bases at J, leaving 10 bases unmatched. CDR3 length: 15 residues. The CDR3 loop reads CSVAAGGPNTDTQYF. Here the CDR3 DNA reads TGCAGCGTGGCGGCAGGGGGCCCAAACACAGATACGCAGTATTTT.

There are many counts of this clonotype. The chain recombines TRBV7-8 with TRBJ2-7; D not resolved. The germline V gene encodes CDR1 SGHVS and CDR2 FQNEAQ. The V end was cut by 2 bases, the J end by 5 bases, with 4 bases between. The CDR3 contains 11 residues. The DNA of the CDR3 is TGTGCCAGCAGCTTAACCGACGAGCAGTACTTC. Its translation: CASSLTDEQYF.

The chain joins TRBV25-1 to TRBJ2-3; D is perhaps TRBD2 (6 bases). Looked up from germline, CDR1 is MGHDK and CDR2 is SYGVNS. The ends were cut back, 3 bases at V and 2 bases at J, with 15 bases in the middle. The CDR3 contains 16 residues. CDR3 sequence: CASSDFWAGFTDTQYF. DNA for the CDR3: TGTGCCAGCAGTGACTTCTGGGCGGGGTTCACAGATACGCAGTATTTT.

This clonotype was counted between two and nine times. The rearrangement links TRBV29-1 to TRBJ2-1; 7 bases fit TRBD2. Germline trimming cut 4 bases from V and 4 bases from J; bases unmatched to any gene: 7. Germline values: CDR1 SQVTM, CDR2 ANQGSEA. The CDR3 covers 14 residues. The CDR3 protein is CSVAPGLSYNEQFF. CDR3 sequence (DNA): TGCAGCGTTGCACCGGGACTATCGTACAATGAGCAGTTCTTC.

Many counts were recorded for this clonotype. The chain has TRBV6-5 and TRBJ2-5; possibly TRBD2 for D (5 bases). The V end was cut by 2 bases, the J end by 5 bases, with 12 bases between. The CDR3 covers 14 residues. The V gene's germline CDR1 is MNHEY and CDR2 SVGAGI. CDR3 amino acids: CASSYNQRRETQYF. CDR3 nucleotides: TGTGCCAGCAGTTACAACCAAAGGAGGGAGACCCAGTACTTC.

This clonotype appeared many times. The rearrangement joins TRBV4-3 to TRBJ2-3; no clear D gene. V gave up 1 base and J gave up 6 bases, with 8 bases separating them. This CDR3 contains 13 residues. CDR1 and CDR2 from the germline V gene are LGHNA and YSLEER. The CDR3 coding sequence is TGCGCCAGCAGCCAAGCAGGTGAGGATACGCAGTATTTT. Encoded protein: CASSQAGEDTQYF.

This clonotype was seen many times. The chain is built from TRBV6-6 and TRBJ1-1; D possibly corresponds to TRBD1 (5 bases). CDR1 is MNHNY, CDR2 SVGAGI, per germline (reference sequence). V lost 2 bases and J lost 1, with 8 bases in between. The CDR3 length is 14 residues. The CDR3 bases are TGTGCCAGCAGTTACGGGGGGTCGAACACTGAAGCTTTCTTT. Its protein is CASSYGGSNTEAFF.

This clonotype was observed many times. This chain connects TRBV7-9 to TRBJ1-2; 8 bases agree with TRBD1. From germline, CDR1 is SEHNR and CDR2 FQNEAQ (reference sequence). The CDR3 has 14 amino acids. Trimming at V came to 1 base and at J to 7 bases, leaving 5 bases not matched to a gene. CDR3 sequence (DNA): TGTGCCAGCAGCTTAGTCAGGGGGCAAGGTGGCTACACCTTC. Translating gives CASSLVRGQGGYTF.

This clonotype was found many times. The chain is built from TRBV20-1 and TRBJ1-1; possible D gene TRBD1, 5 bases. The CDR3 length is 15 residues. V was pared by 7 bases and J by 0 bases, with 18 bases between. From germline, CDR1 is DFQATT and CDR2 SNEGSKA (reference sequence). The CDR3 sequence: CSVLLPGRLNTEAFF. Here the CDR3 DNA reads TGCAGTGTCCTCCTTCCGGGACGGCTGAACACTGAAGCTTTCTTT.